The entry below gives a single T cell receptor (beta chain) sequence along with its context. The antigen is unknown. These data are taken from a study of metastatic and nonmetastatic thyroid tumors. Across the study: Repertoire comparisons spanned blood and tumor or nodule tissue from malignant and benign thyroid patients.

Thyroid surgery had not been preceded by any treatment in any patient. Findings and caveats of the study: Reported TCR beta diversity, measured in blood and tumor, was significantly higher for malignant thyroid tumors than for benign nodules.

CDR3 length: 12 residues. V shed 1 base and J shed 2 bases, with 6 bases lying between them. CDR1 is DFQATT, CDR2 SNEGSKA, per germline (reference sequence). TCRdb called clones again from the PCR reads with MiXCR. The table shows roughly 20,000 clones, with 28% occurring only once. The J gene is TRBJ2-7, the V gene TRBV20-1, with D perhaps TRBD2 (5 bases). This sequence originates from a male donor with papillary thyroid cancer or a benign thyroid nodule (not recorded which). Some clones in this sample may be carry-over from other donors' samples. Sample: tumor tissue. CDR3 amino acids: CSARVGTYEQYF. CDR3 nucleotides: TGCAGTGCTAGAGTCGGGACCTACGAGCAGTACTTC.